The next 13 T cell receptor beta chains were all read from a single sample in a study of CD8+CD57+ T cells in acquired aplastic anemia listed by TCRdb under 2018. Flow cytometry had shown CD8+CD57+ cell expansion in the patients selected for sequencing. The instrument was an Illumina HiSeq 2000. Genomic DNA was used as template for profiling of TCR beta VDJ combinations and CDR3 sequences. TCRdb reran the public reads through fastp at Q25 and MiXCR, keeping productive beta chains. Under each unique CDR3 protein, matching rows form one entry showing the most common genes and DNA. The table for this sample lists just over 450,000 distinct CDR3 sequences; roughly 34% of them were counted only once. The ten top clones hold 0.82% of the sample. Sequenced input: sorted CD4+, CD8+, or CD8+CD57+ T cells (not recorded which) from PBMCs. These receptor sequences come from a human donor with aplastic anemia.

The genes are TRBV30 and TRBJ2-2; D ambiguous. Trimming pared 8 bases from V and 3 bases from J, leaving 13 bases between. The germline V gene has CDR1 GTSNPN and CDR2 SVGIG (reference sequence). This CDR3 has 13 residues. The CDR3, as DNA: TGTGCCAGCCACGGGTCTTACACCGGGGAGCTGTTTTTT. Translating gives CASHGSYTGELFF.

CDR3 sequence: CASSAGTSGTSYEQYF. The CDR3 bases are TGTGCCAGCAGCGCCGGGACTAGCGGGACATCCTACGAGCAGTACTTC. The chain carries TRBV11-2 and TRBJ2-7; TRBD2 matches at 13 bases. Germline values: CDR1 SGHAT, CDR2 FQNNGV. CDR3 length: 16 residues. With 5 bases clipped from V and 1 base from J, the junction kept 5 bases outside the gene matches.

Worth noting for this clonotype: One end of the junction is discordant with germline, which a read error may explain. The CDR3 region is CSAGGSGRSAYNEQFF. As DNA, the CDR3 is TGTAGTGCTGGAGGCTCCGGGAGGTCGGCCTACAATGAGCAGTTCTTC. This chain joins TRBV20-1 and TRBJ2-1; 7 positions match TRBD2. The CDR3 spans 16 residues. Germline lookup yields CDR1 DFQATT and CDR2 SNEGSKA (reference sequence).

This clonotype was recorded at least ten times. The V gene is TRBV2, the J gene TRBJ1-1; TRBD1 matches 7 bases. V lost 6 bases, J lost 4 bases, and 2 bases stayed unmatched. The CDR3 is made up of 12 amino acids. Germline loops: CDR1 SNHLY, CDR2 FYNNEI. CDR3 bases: TGTGCCAGCAGAGACAGGGTCACTGAAGCTTTCTTT. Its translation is CASRDRVTEAFF.

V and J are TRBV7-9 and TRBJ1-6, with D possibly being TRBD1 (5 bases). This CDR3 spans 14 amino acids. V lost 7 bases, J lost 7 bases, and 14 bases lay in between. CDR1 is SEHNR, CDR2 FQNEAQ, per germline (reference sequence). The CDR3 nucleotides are TGTGCCAGCAATCGGGGACTTTGGAATTCACCCCTCCACTTT. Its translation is CASNRGLWNSPLHF. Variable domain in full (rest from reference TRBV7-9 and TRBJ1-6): DTGVSQNPRHKITKRGQNVTFRCDPISEHNRLYWYRQTLGQGPEFLTYFQNEAQLEKSRLLSDRFSAERPKGSFSTLEIQRTEQGDSAMYLCASNRGLWNSPLHFGNGTRLTVT.

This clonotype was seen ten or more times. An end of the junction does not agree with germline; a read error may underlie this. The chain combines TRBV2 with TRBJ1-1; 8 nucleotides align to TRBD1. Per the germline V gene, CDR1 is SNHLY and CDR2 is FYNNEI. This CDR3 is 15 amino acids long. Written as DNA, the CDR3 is TGTGCCAGCAGGGAAGGGACAGGAAGAAACACTGAAGCTTTCTTT. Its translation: CASREGTGRNTEAFF. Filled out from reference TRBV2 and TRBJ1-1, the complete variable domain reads EPEVTQTPSHQVTQMGQEVILRCVPISNHLYFYWYRQILGQKVEFLVSFYNNEISEKSEIFDDQFSVERPDGSNFTLKIRSTKLEDSAMYFCASREGTGRNTEAFFGQGTRLTVV.

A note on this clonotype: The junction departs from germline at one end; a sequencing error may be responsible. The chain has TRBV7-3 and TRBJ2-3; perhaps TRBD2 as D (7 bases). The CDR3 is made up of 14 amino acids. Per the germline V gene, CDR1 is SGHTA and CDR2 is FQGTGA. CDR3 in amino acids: CAGSLRGGSDTQYF. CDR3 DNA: TGTGCCGGCAGCTTGCGCGGGGGCTCAGATACGCAGTATTTT. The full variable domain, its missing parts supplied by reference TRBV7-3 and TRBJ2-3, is GAGVSQTPSNKVTEKGKYVELRCDPISGHTALYWYRQSLGQGPEFLIYFQGTGAADDSGLPNDRFFAVRPEGSVSTLKIQRTERGDSAVYLCAGSLRGGSDTQYFGPGTRLTVL.

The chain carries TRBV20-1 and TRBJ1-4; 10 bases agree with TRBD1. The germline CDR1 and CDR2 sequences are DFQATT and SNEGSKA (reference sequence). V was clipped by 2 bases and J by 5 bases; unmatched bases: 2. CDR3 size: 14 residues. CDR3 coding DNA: TGCAGTGCTAGATCGGGACAGGGGAATGAAAAACTGTTTTTT. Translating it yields CSARSGQGNEKLFF.

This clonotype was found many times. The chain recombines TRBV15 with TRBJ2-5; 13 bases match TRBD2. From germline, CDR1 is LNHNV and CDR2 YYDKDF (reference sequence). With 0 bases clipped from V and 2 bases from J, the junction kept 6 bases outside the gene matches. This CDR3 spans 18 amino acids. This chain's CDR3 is CATSRDYGTSGIQETQYF. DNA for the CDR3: TGTGCCACCAGCAGAGATTACGGGACTAGCGGGATACAAGAGACCCAGTACTTC.

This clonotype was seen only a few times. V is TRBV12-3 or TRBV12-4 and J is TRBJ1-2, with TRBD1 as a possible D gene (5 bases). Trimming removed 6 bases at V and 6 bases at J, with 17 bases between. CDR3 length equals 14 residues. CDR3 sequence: CASSHRGGDDGYTF. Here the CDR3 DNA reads TGTGCCAGCAGCCATAGGGGTGGGGACGATGGCTACACCTTC.

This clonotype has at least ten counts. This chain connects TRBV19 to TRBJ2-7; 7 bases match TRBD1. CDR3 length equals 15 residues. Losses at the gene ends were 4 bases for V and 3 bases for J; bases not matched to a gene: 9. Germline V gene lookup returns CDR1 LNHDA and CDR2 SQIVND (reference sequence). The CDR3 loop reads CASSTPGQTNYEQYF. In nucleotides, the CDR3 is TGTGCCAGTAGTACTCCGGGACAGACTAACTACGAGCAGTACTTC.

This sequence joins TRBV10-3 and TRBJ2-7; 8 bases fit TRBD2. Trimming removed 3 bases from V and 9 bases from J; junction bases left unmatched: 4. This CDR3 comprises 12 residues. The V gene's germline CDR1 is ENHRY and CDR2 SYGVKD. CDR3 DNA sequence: TGTGCCATCAGTGATGGGGCGGGGGGGCAGTACTTC. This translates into CAISDGAGGQYF.

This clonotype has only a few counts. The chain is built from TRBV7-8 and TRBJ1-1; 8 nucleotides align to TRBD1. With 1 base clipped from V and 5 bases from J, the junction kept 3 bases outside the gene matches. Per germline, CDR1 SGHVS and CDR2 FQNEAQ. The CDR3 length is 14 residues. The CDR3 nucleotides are TGTGCCAGCAGCTTAGGAAGGACAGGGACTGAAGCTTTCTTT. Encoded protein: CASSLGRTGTEAFF. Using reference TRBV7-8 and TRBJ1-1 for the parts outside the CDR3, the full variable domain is GAGVSQSPRYKVAKRGQDVALRCDPISGHVSLFWYQQALGQGPEFLTYFQNEAQLDKSGLPSDRFFAERPEGSVSTLKIQRTQQEDSAVYLCASSLGRTGTEAFFGQGTRLTVV.